This TCR beta chain was recovered during a study of blood T cell repertoires in COVID-19. The overall study: T cells, B-cell-depleted T cells, or PBMCs provided the cDNA or gDNA that served as material.

Germline lookup yields CDR1 SGHNT and CDR2 YYREEE (reference sequence). The V gene end was trimmed by 6 bases and the J gene end by 6 bases; junction bases not matched to a gene: 11. The CDR3 runs to 15 residues. Clones were read by immunoSEQ multiplex PCR, and TCRdb kept only the in-frame ones, dropping some. The sample consists of 150,000 or so clones, 92% of them appearing once. Followed longitudinally, the Seattle patients had been enrolled during active infection. This chain links TRBV5-4 with TRBJ2-3; 9 nucleotides match TRBD1. Specimen: peripheral blood. The clonotype was recovered from a man aged 25-45 years with COVID-19, enrolled during active disease. CDR3 in amino acids: CASTPDRGGFDTQYF. The CDR3 nucleotides read TGTGCCAGCACCCCGGACAGGGGAGGGTTTGATACGCAGTATTTT.